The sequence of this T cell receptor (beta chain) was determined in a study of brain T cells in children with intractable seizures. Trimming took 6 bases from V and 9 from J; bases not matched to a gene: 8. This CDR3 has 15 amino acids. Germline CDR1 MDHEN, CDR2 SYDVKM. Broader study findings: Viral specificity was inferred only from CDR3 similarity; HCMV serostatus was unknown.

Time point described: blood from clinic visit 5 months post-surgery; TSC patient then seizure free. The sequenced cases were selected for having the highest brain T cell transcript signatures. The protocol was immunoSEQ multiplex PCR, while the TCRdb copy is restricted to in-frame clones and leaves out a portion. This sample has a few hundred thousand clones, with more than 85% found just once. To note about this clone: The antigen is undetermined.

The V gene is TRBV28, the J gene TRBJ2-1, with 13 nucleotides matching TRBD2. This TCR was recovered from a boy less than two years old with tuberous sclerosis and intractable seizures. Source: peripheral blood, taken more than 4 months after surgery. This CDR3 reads CASSGGLAGIGEQFF. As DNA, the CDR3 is TGTGCCAGCAGCGGGGGACTAGCGGGAATCGGTGAGCAGTTCTTC.